This TCR beta chain was retrieved from a study of CD8 T cells in Susac syndrome (dated by TCRdb to between 2018 and 2021). Concerning the study at large: Whether CD8+ T cell activation and differentiation in Susac syndrome was antigen driven was tested using repertoire sequencing. The paper's findings and limits, for the study overall: The study acknowledged that relatively few individuals were included in the TCR sequencing and HLA analysis.

Concerning this clonotype itself: Its antigen target is currently unknown. The record has no base qualities; no much larger clone is one base away.

Peripheral blood CD8+ and CD4+ T cells from healthy donors, Susac syndrome patients and multiple sclerosis patients were profiled by high-throughput TCR beta sequencing. Healthy donors were age- and sex-matched controls. Bulk CD8+ and CD4+ T cells were purified magnetically by negative isolation, whereas CD8+ TEMRA cells were enriched by FACS. Blood was drawn into EDTA tubes, processed within 24 hours, and PBMCs were isolated by density gradient centrifugation. PBMCs intended for TCR sequencing were cryopreserved in liquid nitrogen and were subsequently thawed in a 37 degrees C water bath. Purity of sorted or isolated CD4+, CD8+ and CD8+ TEMRA cells was at least 90%. RNA was extracted with the RNeasy kit and roughly 0.5 to 1 ug was reverse transcribed using random hexamers. TCR beta CDR3 regions were amplified with the immunoSEQ multiplex PCR assay covering 54 Vbeta and 13 Jbeta segments. PCR amplification bias was corrected by using a synthetic template baseline for primer optimization and computational correction. Regarding the original processing steps: Reads were annotated to V, D and J genes according to IMGT and were analyzed with immunoSEQ Analyzer, with only productive sequences retained. Clonality was calculated as one minus the Shannon entropy normalized by log2 of the number of productive unique sequences. For each patient and control, public and private clones were evaluated within the 100 most prevalent clones. Clones were defined as Susac-specific if absent from the healthy and MS cohorts, from 900 to 1,200 published viral clones and from other ImmuneACCESS disease sequences. TCRdb's own reprocessing of the public reads used fastp at Q25 and MiXCR and kept productive beta chains. Rows are unified per CDR3 protein, each entry keeping the most common DNA and genes. For this entry, the V and J calls and clone size follow TCRdb and not the study's own pipeline. Here the sample has about 150,000 distinct CDR3 sequences; roughly 94% occur a single time. The ten largest clones capture 0.075% to 0.1% of the sample.

Reading from cysteine to phenylalanine, the CDR3 counts 14 amino acids. Of the read, only the CDR3 DNA is kept; its 42 bases are in frame from base 1. Cut back by 1 base and 4 bases, the V and J ends lie 12 bases apart. The CDR1 and CDR2 encoded by the germline V gene are SGHRS and YFSETQ. Sequenced material: CD4+ T cells from PBMCs. The chain is made from TRBV5-1 and TRBJ2-7; the D gene assignment is perhaps TRBD1 or TRBD2, with each matching 7 bases. This TCR derives from a human donor in good health. This receptor carries the CDR3 CASSLTGEGYEQYF. The DNA reads as follows: TGCGCCAGCAGCTTGACAGGGGAGGGGTACGAGCAGTACTTC.